The TCR beta chain described here comes from a study of cytomegalovirus exposure and HLA in healthy donors. Concerning this clone itself: As yet, its antigen is unknown.

Germline CDR1 reads SGHTA; CDR2 reads FQGTGA. CDR3 length: 15 residues. V lost 3 bases, J lost 7 bases, and 15 bases lay in between. The data were produced by immunoSEQ multiplex PCR, yet TCRdb's version contains in-frame clones alone and is incomplete. Of about 270,000 clones listed, approximately 83% were seen once; the top ten hold about 1%. Study-wide points: Diagnosis of cytomegalovirus status made by the classifier reportedly showed high specificity and sensitivity. CMV antigen specificity was confirmed in vitro for three CMV-associated chains. Some TCR beta chains (roughly 160 of them) were listed as cytomegalovirus-associated.

The receptor was isolated from a woman younger than 35 in good health and CMV-seronegative. The chain uses TRBV7-3 and TRBJ2-2, with a weak D call TRBD1 (5 bases). What was sequenced was PBMCs. CDR3 nucleotide sequence: TGTGCCAGCAGCTTCCAAGGGGCGCAAGGCGGGGAGCTGTTTTTT. Translated: CASSFQGAQGGELFF. Drawing the rest from reference TRBV7-3 and TRBJ2-2, the complete variable domain is GAGVSQTPSNKVTEKGKYVELRCDPISGHTALYWYRQSLGQGPEFLIYFQGTGAADDSGLPNDRFFAVRPEGSVSTLKIQRTERGDSAVYLCASSFQGAQGGELFFGEGSRLTVL.